The 27 T cell receptor beta chains presented below share a single source sample, sequenced in a study of post-analysis software for immune sequencing data. cDNA libraries for TCR beta contained unique molecular identifiers. TCRdb reanalysed the PCR reads using MiXCR and keeps one entry per CDR3 protein. The sample lists approximately 730,000 distinct CDR3 sequences, about 45% occurring once. What these receptors recognize is not known. Broader study findings: TRBV segments more frequent in patients than in controls numbered several and included TRBV5-6, TRBV5-1 and TRBV20-1.

Material for sequencing was blood. The receptor source for this set is a girl aged 5-17 years with multiple sclerosis.

This sequence joins TRBV4-3 and TRBJ1-2; no firm D call. There are 12 residues in the CDR3. Germline V gene data show CDR1 as LGHNA and CDR2 as YSLEER. With 2 bases removed from V and 4 bases from J, the gap between germline ends came to 5 bases. CDR3 region: CASSQSAYGYTF. CDR3 DNA sequence: TGCGCCAGCAGCCAATCAGCCTATGGCTACACCTTC.

This clonotype has a handful of counts. The chain couples TRBV4-3 to TRBJ2-7, with D perhaps TRBD1 (8 bases). The CDR3 is 16 residues long. Trimming cost V 5 bases and J 2 bases, with 19 bases left between them. Germline values: CDR1 LGHNA, CDR2 YSLEER. CDR3 sequence (DNA): TGCGCCAGCAGCTCTCTTTACAGGGGGGGGGCCTACGAGCAGTACTTC. Amino acid sequence: CASSSLYRGGAYEQYF.

V and J are TRBV2 and TRBJ2-5; D could derive from TRBD1 or TRBD2 (5 bases each). V lost 3 bases, J lost 5 bases, and 13 bases lay in between. This CDR3 has 14 amino acids. Per germline, CDR1 SNHLY and CDR2 FYNNEI. The CDR3 is CASSEGDNWETQYF. The DNA of the CDR3 is TGTGCCAGCAGTGAGGGGGATAACTGGGAGACCCAGTACTTC.

The V call is TRBV7-8, the J call TRBJ2-1; TRBD1 is a possible D gene (5 bases). Trimming removed 4 bases at V and 9 bases at J, with 13 bases between. Germline V gene lookup returns CDR1 SGHVS and CDR2 FQNEAQ. CDR3 length equals 13 residues. CDR3 DNA sequence: TGTGCCAGCAGCTCACTACAGGTCGGTGAGCAGTTCTTC. This codes for CASSSLQVGEQFF.

The chain has TRBV12-3 or TRBV12-4 and TRBJ2-3; D unclear. The CDR3 consists of 16 residues. V shed 5 bases and J shed 2 bases, with 17 bases lying between them. This CDR3 is CASSPRLGAFTDTQYF. CDR3 sequence (DNA): TGTGCCAGCAGTCCCAGACTCGGCGCCTTCACAGATACGCAGTATTTT.

This sequence joins TRBV20-1 and TRBJ1-2; possibly TRBD1 for D (5 bases). V shed 3 bases and J shed 2 bases, with 7 bases lying between them. The germline V gene encodes CDR1 DFQATT and CDR2 SNEGSKA (reference sequence). This CDR3 contains 12 residues. The CDR3 here is CSARDTNYGYTF. CDR3 bases: TGCAGTGCTAGGGACACCAACTATGGCTACACCTTC.

This clonotype was found a few times. The gene calls are TRBV29-1 and TRBJ2-7; 9 positions agree with TRBD2. The CDR3 has 15 residues. Looked up from germline, CDR1 is SQVTM and CDR2 is ANQGSEA. Trimming cost V 6 bases and J 5 bases; bases outside gene matches: 14. The CDR3 DNA reads TGCAGCGTCGGGGGGCTAGCGGGAAAGTACGACGAGCAGTACTTC. It encodes CSVGGLAGKYDEQYF.

The V and J genes are TRBV4-2 and TRBJ2-7; possibly TRBD2 for D (6 bases). Germline V gives CDR1 LGHNA, CDR2 YNFKEQ. This CDR3 contains 15 residues. Trimming shortened V by 3 bases and J by 4 bases, and 16 bases separated the two germline ends. CDR3 residues: CASSQPGLTGYEQYF. The DNA of the CDR3 is TGTGCCAGCAGCCAGCCCGGACTAACGGGATACGAGCAGTACTTC.

This clonotype was seen a few times. The J gene is TRBJ2-7, the V gene TRBV9; 8 bases map to TRBD2. V was clipped by 4 bases and J by 0 bases; unmatched bases: 9. The CDR3 has 16 residues. Germline CDR1 and CDR2: SGDLS and YYNGEE. CDR3 DNA sequence: TGTGCCAGCAGCCCCAGACTAGCGTTGAGCTCCTACGAGCAGTACTTC. Its translation: CASSPRLALSSYEQYF.

CDR3 amino acids: CASSPAGTPPHQAFF. CDR3 bases: TGCGCCAGCAGCCCCGCTGGGACACCGCCGCACCAAGCTTTCTTT. V gene TRBV5-1 combines with J gene TRBJ1-1; perhaps TRBD1 as D (6 bases). Germline CDR1 reads SGHRS; CDR2 reads YFSETQ. The CDR3 loop spans 15 amino acids. The V gene lost 4 bases and the J gene lost 9 bases, with 22 bases spanning the gap.

This clonotype was counted a few times. The rearrangement links TRBV20-1 to TRBJ2-1; 11 nucleotides align to TRBD2. The germline V gene encodes CDR1 DFQATT and CDR2 SNEGSKA (reference sequence). The CDR3 length is 17 residues. V gave up 1 base and J gave up 0 bases; unmatched junction bases: 5. The CDR3: CSARVAGGVSSYNEQFF. The DNA for the CDR3 is TGCAGTGCTAGAGTAGCGGGAGGGGTGAGCTCCTACAATGAGCAGTTCTTC.

In the case of this clonotype: One end of the junction fails to match germline, which may point to a read error. The V call is TRBV27, the J call TRBJ2-5; TRBD2 is a possible D gene (6 bases). The better agreement between TRBJ2-7 and the DNA end casts doubt on the J call. CDR3 length: 14 residues. CDR1 is MNHEY and CDR2 is SMNVEV in the germline V gene (reference sequence). DNA for the CDR3: TGTGCCGGCAGTTCCGACGGGAGTTCGTACGAGCAGTACTTC. This encodes CAGSSDGSSYEQYF.

This chain links TRBV29-1 with TRBJ2-3, with 15 bases identical to TRBD2. The CDR3 covers 16 residues. The J segment lost 3 bases and the V segment lost 4 bases, leaving 5 bases of the junction unmatched. Germline assignment: CDR1 SQVTM and CDR2 ANQGSEA. The DNA for the CDR3 is TGCAGCGTTGGAGGGACTAGCGGGAGGATAACAGATACGCAGTATTTT. Its translation: CSVGGTSGRITDTQYF.

This chain uses TRBV9 with TRBJ1-2; maybe TRBD1 (5 bases). The V end lost 3 bases, the J end lost 3 bases, and 15 bases lay between the germline ends. The CDR3 extends over 15 amino acids. Germline CDR1 SGDLS, CDR2 YYNGEE. CDR3 coding DNA: TGTGCCAGCAGCGAGGCGAGGGACTCGGACTATGGCTACACCTTC. Translated, it gives CASSEARDSDYGYTF.

The table lists this clonotype with a few counts. This chain links TRBV29-1 with TRBJ2-1; no clear D gene. The CDR3 is 12 residues long. V lost 7 bases and J 4 bases, leaving 11 bases between the germline ends. Germline V gene lookup returns CDR1 SQVTM and CDR2 ANQGSEA. Here the CDR3 DNA reads TGCAGCGCCGAGGCAGCTTACAATGAGCAGTTCTTC. Translating it yields CSAEAAYNEQFF.

This clonotype was seen a single time. The chain combines TRBV29-1 with TRBJ1-2; possible D gene TRBD1, 5 bases. This CDR3 contains 13 residues. Germline V gene lookup returns CDR1 SQVTM and CDR2 ANQGSEA. The V end lost 4 bases, the J end lost 3 bases, and 12 bases lay between the germline ends. The CDR3 reads CSVVRGRDYGYTF. The DNA for the CDR3 is TGCAGCGTTGTGCGGGGACGGGACTATGGCTACACCTTC.

The chain employs TRBV9 and TRBJ2-1; the match to TRBD2 covers 7 bases. This CDR3 contains 16 residues. Germline CDR1 is SGDLS and CDR2 is YYNGEE. Trimming at V came to 2 bases and at J to 6 bases, leaving 11 bases not matched to a gene. The CDR3 bases are TGTGCCAGCAGCGTTGGAGGCGGGAGCGGGGCCAATGAGCAGTTCTTC. It encodes CASSVGGGSGANEQFF.

The chain employs TRBV20-1 and TRBJ2-1; 9 nucleotides align to TRBD2. Per the germline V gene, CDR1 is DFQATT and CDR2 is SNEGSKA (reference sequence). CDR3 length: 15 residues. The V segment lost 3 bases and the J segment 8 bases; nucleotides outside the gene matches: 11. This CDR3 is CSARGVAGGIYEQFF. Written as DNA, the CDR3 is TGCAGTGCTAGGGGCGTGGCGGGAGGGATCTATGAGCAGTTCTTC.

Only a few counts were recorded for this clonotype. This chain uses TRBV7-2 with TRBJ2-5; no clear D gene. Looked up from germline, CDR1 is SGHTA and CDR2 is FQGNSA. This CDR3 has 15 residues. V lost 1 base and J lost 2, with 11 bases in between. The CDR3 region is CASSLGLGWQETQYF. CDR3 DNA: TGTGCCAGCAGCTTAGGTTTAGGTTGGCAAGAGACCCAGTACTTC.

The V and J genes are TRBV5-4 and TRBJ1-2, with 7 bases fitting TRBD1. The CDR3 extends over 12 amino acids. The trim removed 2 bases at V and 11 bases at J, leaving 6 bases unmatched. Germline CDR1 reads SGHNT; CDR2 reads YYREEE (reference sequence). CDR3 in amino acids: CASSFGTATYTF. The CDR3 DNA follows: TGTGCCAGCAGCTTCGGGACAGCAACTTACACCTTC.

Regarding this clonotype: One end of the junction does not line up with germline, which may come from a read error. The chain carries TRBV5-1 and TRBJ2-7; 11 nucleotides match TRBD2. There are 16 residues in the CDR3. CDR1 and CDR2 (germline): SGHRS, YFSETQ. The CDR3 DNA is TGTGCCAGCAGCCTTGGACTAGCGGGTAGCTCCTACGAGCAGTACTTC. Its translation is CASSLGLAGSSYEQYF. The whole variable domain, filled in from reference TRBV5-1 and TRBJ2-7, reads KAGVTQTPRYLIKTRGQQVTLSCSPISGHRSVSWYQQTPGQGLQFLFEYFSETQRNKGNFPGRFSGRQFSNSRSEMNVSTLELGDSALYLCASSLGLAGSSYEQYFGPGTRLTVT.

This clonotype has only a few counts. The genes are TRBV5-1 and TRBJ1-4; D not certain. The CDR3 spans 14 residues. V lost 6 bases and J 7 bases, leaving 16 bases between the germline ends. Germline V CDR1 and CDR2: SGHRS, YFSETQ. CDR3 protein: CASTTEALGEKLFF. CDR3 DNA sequence: TGCGCCAGCACCACCGAGGCGCTGGGTGAAAAACTGTTTTTT.

The rearrangement joins TRBV6-6 to TRBJ1-1, with a tentative D call TRBD1 (6 bases). The length of the CDR3 is 11 residues. Germline V lookup: CDR1 MNHNY, CDR2 SVGAGI (reference sequence). Trimming took 2 bases from V and 8 from J, leaving 6 bases between them. The chain's CDR3 is CASSYGQEAFF. Here the CDR3 DNA reads TGTGCCAGCAGTTACGGACAGGAAGCTTTCTTT.

This chain links TRBV28 with TRBJ1-2, with 7 bases identical to TRBD1. The CDR3 spans 14 residues. CDR1 and CDR2 (germline): MDHEN, SYDVKM. Trimming at V came to 5 bases and at J to 7 bases, leaving 10 bases not matched to a gene. The CDR3 coding sequence is TGTGCCAGCAGTCCCGCAATCGCAGGGGGTGGCTACACCTTC. This gives the protein CASSPAIAGGGYTF.

The genes are TRBV12-3 or TRBV12-4 and TRBJ2-7; no definite D call. This CDR3 has 12 amino acids. Trimming stripped 2 bases from V and 6 bases from J, with 8 bases between. Written as DNA, the CDR3 is TGTGCCAGCAGTTTAAAAGGTCTCGAGCAGTACTTC. This sequence encodes CASSLKGLEQYF.

This sequence joins TRBV7-2 and TRBJ2-1; tentatively, D is TRBD2 (6 bases). This CDR3 contains 12 residues. V shed 5 bases and J shed 10 bases, with 12 bases lying between them. The germline V gene has CDR1 SGHTA and CDR2 FQGNSA. This chain's CDR3 is CASSRLVQEQFF. The CDR3, as DNA: TGTGCCAGCAGCCGACTAGTCCAGGAGCAGTTCTTC.

This chain connects TRBV29-1 to TRBJ2-1, with 7 bases matching TRBD2. The CDR3 spans 17 residues. The ends lost 6 bases at V and 9 bases at J; junction bases unmatched: 23. Germline CDR1 and CDR2: SQVTM and ANQGSEA. CDR3 sequence: CSVTPPFAWRERGEQFF. The CDR3 coding sequence is TGCAGCGTGACACCGCCTTTTGCCTGGCGGGAGAGGGGTGAGCAGTTCTTC.